These 3 T cell receptor beta chains originate from one sample sequenced in a study of a mutant IDH1 vaccine in newly diagnosed glioma. These receptors have no known antigen. Sequencing was performed with immunoSEQ multiplex PCR; in TCRdb, only in-frame clones are kept and a portion is missing. The sample lists about 25,000 clones, just over 70% occurring once. Time point here: week 11, during vaccination. Vaccination used 300 ug of mutant IDH1 20-mer peptide per dose, with topical imiquimod. Specimen: peripheral blood mononuclear cells (PBMCs), collected from a glioma patient whose treatment included an IDH1 peptide vaccine. The receptors originated from a man between 18 and 35 years old with glioma. Some clones in this sample may be carry-over from other donors' samples.

A few counts support this clone. The chain recombines TRBV30 with TRBJ1-1; 7 positions agree with TRBD1. V lost 4 bases, J lost 4 bases, and 9 bases stayed unmatched. This CDR3 comprises 14 residues. Per the germline V gene, CDR1 is GTSNPN and CDR2 is SVGIG (reference sequence). For the CDR3, the DNA is TGTGCCTGGACCGTCGGGCAGGGGGGCACTGAAGCTTTCTTT. Amino acids: CAWTVGQGGTEAFF.

This sequence joins TRBV11-1 and TRBJ2-7; D gene unclear. The ends were cut back, 5 bases at V and 3 bases at J, with 11 bases in the middle. Per the germline V gene, CDR1 is SGHAT and CDR2 is FQDESV (reference sequence). The CDR3 runs 13 residues. DNA for the CDR3: TGTGCCAGCAGCGTCGACACCAACTACGAGCAGTACTTC. The encoded protein is CASSVDTNYEQYF.

With regard to this clone: A junction end diverges from the germline sequence, so it may reflect a read error. The chain links TRBV7-9 to TRBJ2-5, with D unresolved. The CDR3 runs 16 residues. The germline CDR1 and CDR2 sequences are SEHNR and FQNEAQ (reference sequence). CDR3 sequence: CASSSPFGADQETQYF. The CDR3 DNA is TGTGCCAGCAGCTCGCCGTTTGGAGCTGACCAGGAGACCCAGTACTTC.